This T cell receptor beta chain originates from a study of T cell responses to AZD1222 COVID-19 vaccine (dated by TCRdb to the early 2020s). The study in broad terms: A total of 240 or so trial participants underwent TCR sequencing, of whom around 210 had received two doses of AZD1222 and about 25 had received two doses of the MenACWY control vaccine. Trial participants were enrolled by age into 18-55, 56-69 and 70-plus year subgroups, with around 150, 28 and 57 TCR-sequenced participants respectively. Broader findings and caveats from the paper: Conclusions about previously exposed vaccinees were limited because only six or seven AZD1222 recipients were SARS-CoV-2 seropositive at baseline. Participants were mostly white British, with more females than males. The authors suggested clonal diversity may have been underestimated. Nearly half of unique spike-specific TCRs reportedly recognized epitopes outside regions mutated in the B.1.351 and B.1.1.7 variants. After two AZD1222 doses, both the breadth and the depth of spike-specific TCRs were significantly higher than at day 0 and than in MenACWY recipients. In the small 56-69-year group, the increase in depth fell short of significance, most likely because of low power. The vaccine-associated CD4 TCRs covered the entire spike protein, and the dominant responses fell in regions 160-218 and 743-854. No day 14 peak-response samples were available, so repertoires were characterized only after the peak T cell response.

The CDR3 regions of human TCRbeta chains were analyzed by immunosequencing. The source study handled its data this way. Repertoire TCRs were checked for matches against a reference library of SARS-CoV-2-specific TCRs that had been generated using the MIRA antigen-specificity platform. Breadth meant the fraction of unique TCRs that were SARS-CoV-2-associated, whereas depth meant the fraction of total T cells that were SARS-CoV-2-associated. Using the MIRA data, each spike-specific TCR was mapped to the spike region that the TCR reacts to and placed in a CD4 or CD8 class. Log10-transformed breadth and depth values were compared by one-way ANOVA with Sidak's multiple comparisons tests. TCRdb provides this immuneACCESS table in a form limited to in-frame rearrangements. Some clones are lacking; in checked studies, under half of them reflect an unresolved V gene, and why the rest are absent is not known. V, J and clone size reflect that table, while D and trimming were determined from the DNA. The sample table lists about 81,000 clones, under 95% of them with a count of one. More than 9% of the sample rests with the top ten.

Points on this clone: There is no known antigen for this receptor. No per-base quality is available; no much larger clone lies one base away.

The CDR3, cysteine through phenylalanine, is 14 amino acids long. The entry retains the CDR3 DNA only, 42 bases that are in frame from base 1. From a lookup of the germline V gene (reference sequence), CDR1 and CDR2 are LGHDT and YNNKEL. Trimming costs V 4 bases and J 3 bases, and their ends lie 13 bases apart. In light of the paper, this sample's time point label describes: about 28 days (+/-7) after the second vaccine dose. AZD1222 recipients whose second dose came at about 4 weeks and those whose second dose came at about 12 weeks were combined into one group, since spike-specific TCR depth and breadth did not differ between the two schedules. Vaccinee samples came from UK trials COV001 and COV002, including a single-blind randomized controlled phase 2/3 trial of AZD1222 (ChAdOx1 nCoV-19) in healthy adults. Trial participant PBMC samples were collected at day 0 and day 28 after the second dose for TCRbeta chain sequencing.

Sequencing used peripheral blood, obtained 28 days after the second AZD1222 dose. The chain employs TRBV3-1 (or the pseudogene TRBV3-2) and TRBJ2-7, and possibly TRBD1, on 5 matching bases. The clonotype comes from an adult who received the AZD1222 COVID-19 vaccine. CDR3 sequence: CASSRLTANYEQYF. The sequenced DNA is TGTGCCAGCAGCCGACTGACAGCCAACTACGAGCAGTACTTC.